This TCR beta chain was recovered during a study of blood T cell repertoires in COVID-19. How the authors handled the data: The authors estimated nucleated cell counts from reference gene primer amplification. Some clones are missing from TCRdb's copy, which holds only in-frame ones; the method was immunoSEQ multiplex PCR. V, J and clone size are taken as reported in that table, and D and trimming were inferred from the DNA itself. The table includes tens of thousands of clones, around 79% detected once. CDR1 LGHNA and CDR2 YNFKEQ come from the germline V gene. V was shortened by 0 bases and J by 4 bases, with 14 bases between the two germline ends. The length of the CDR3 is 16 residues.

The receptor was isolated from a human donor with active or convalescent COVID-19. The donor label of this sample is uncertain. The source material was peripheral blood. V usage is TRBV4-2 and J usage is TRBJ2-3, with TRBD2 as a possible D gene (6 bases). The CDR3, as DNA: TGTGCCAGCAGCCAAGAATCTAGCGAACAGGCAGATACGCAGTATTTT. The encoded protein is CASSQESSEQADTQYF.